The following is a T cell receptor (beta chain) sequence with its context. Its cognate antigen has yet to be identified. Per-nucleotide qualities are absent, and no much larger clonotype sits a single base away. The data are from a study of cytomegalovirus exposure and HLA in healthy donors (dated by TCRdb to the late 2010s). With regard to the full study: According to a later analysis, one platform produced both the roughly 110 validation repertoires and the approximately 600 repertoires of the first cohort. The study was designed to test whether signatures of past pathogen exposure could be identified by cataloging public T cell receptors. Besides the first cohort of around 700 subjects, a separate validation cohort made up of 120 different subjects was used. To predict cytomegalovirus infection status, the study brought together high-throughput TCR immunosequencing, statistical association of individual TCRs with disease status, and machine learning.

CDR1 is given as SGHAT and CDR2 as FQNNGV, both from the germline V gene. Deletion took 1 base off V and 10 bases off J, with a span of 7 bases between the germline ends. Spanning cysteine to phenylalanine, the CDR3 consists of 12 amino acids. Of the read, only the CDR3 DNA is kept; its 36 bases are in frame from base 1. Libraries were constructed by the immunoSEQ multiplex PCR assay. Processing in the source paper ran as follows. A statistical classification framework was built to diagnose cytomegalovirus status from the catalog of TCR beta chain sequences. TCRdb took this table from immuneACCESS and kept in-frame rearrangements with V and J called. Such tables lack part of the clones; where checked against another copy, unresolved V genes explain under half of the gap, and the rest is unexplained. V and J calls and clone size are those listed in that table; D and trimming were worked out from the DNA. The sample profile shows about 74,000 clones; around 94% of them were found once. The ten most abundant clones make up about 1.6% of the sample.

Donors formed part of the validation cohort, which comprised 120 or so subjects and was distinct from the first cohort of several hundred subjects. Beyond this particular receptor, the publication reports: According to the authors, the approach could potentially be generalized to other disease states and immunological phenotypes. A total of 150 to 200 TCR beta chains were listed by the study as associated with cytomegalovirus. A few of the identified cytomegalovirus-associated TCR beta chains were confirmed in vitro to be specific for cytomegalovirus antigens. Subsequent analysis determined that TCRs grouped into clusters in the first cohort also showed a tendency toward co-occurrence across the roughly 120 validation repertoires, and 85% to 95% of cluster scores exceeded 0. Across donors, most TCR sequences were observed very rarely, whereas some public TCRs were present in many individuals. Cytomegalovirus status was reported to be diagnosed by the classifier with high specificity and sensitivity in both the original and validation cohorts. A later analysis lacked HLA typing for the validation cohort, so it scored co-occurrence in that cohort across all 120 or so repertoires.

This receptor chain uses TRBV11-2 and TRBJ1-4, with TRBD1 tentatively as D gene (6 bases match). The sequenced sample was PBMCs. The sequence came from a young man in good health and CMV-seropositive. The CDR3 protein is CASSLVGGKLFF. The nucleotide sequence is given as TGTGCCAGCAGCTTAGTAGGGGGAAAACTGTTTTTT.